This entry lists 9 T cell receptor beta chains sequenced from one sample in a study of cytomegalovirus exposure and HLA in healthy donors (dated by TCRdb to 2016 to 2017). Libraries were prepared through the immunoSEQ multiplex PCR assay. The multiplex PCR relied on a mix of 60 forward primers for TCR Vbeta segments and 13 reverse primers for TCR Jbeta segments. As stored in TCRdb, this immuneACCESS dataset retains in-frame rearrangements with V and J assigned. A fraction of the clones does not appear; measured against another copy, unresolved V genes explain less than half of the discrepancy, and the remainder lacks a known reason. For this sample there are 180,000 or so clones; 70% to 80% appear just once. The top ten clones comprise roughly 1.6% of the sample. Sequencing was carried out using PBMCs. The origin of the receptors is a man aged 18-30 years in good health and CMV-seronegative.

This sequence joins TRBV27 and TRBJ1-2; D gene uncertain. This CDR3 spans 13 amino acids. The germline CDR1 and CDR2 sequences are MNHEY and SMNVEV (reference sequence). Trimming left V 3 bases short and J 2 bases short, with 7 bases between. The CDR3 coding sequence is TGTGCCAGCAGTTTCGGGAGAAACTATGGCTACACCTTC. This translates into CASSFGRNYGYTF.

A single count supports this clone. The chain has TRBV11-3 and TRBJ2-2; 7 positions match TRBD2. This CDR3 comprises 16 residues. The junction had 9 bases not matched to a gene; V was cut back by 5 bases and J by 3 bases. The V gene's germline CDR1 is SGHNT and CDR2 YENEEA. In nucleotides, the CDR3 is TGTGCCAGCAGCCCGTCGGGAGGTTTGGACACCGGGGAGCTGTTTTTT. As protein: CASSPSGGLDTGELFF.

This sequence joins TRBV5-6 and TRBJ1-1; no definite D call. The CDR3 loop spans 13 amino acids. Trimming removed 1 base at V and 1 base at J, with 5 bases between. In germline, CDR1 is SGHDT, CDR2 YYEEEE. The CDR3 loop is CASSLLANTEAFF. The CDR3 DNA reads TGTGCCAGCAGCTTGCTGGCGAACACTGAAGCTTTCTTT.

The V and J genes are TRBV6-5 and TRBJ2-5, with a possible D match to TRBD2 (5 bases). V was cut by 0 bases and J by 5 bases, with 13 bases left in between. The CDR3 is 15 residues long. Germline CDR1 MNHEY, CDR2 SVGAGI. Here the CDR3 DNA reads TGTGCCAGCAGTTACTCGATGTCGGGAAGGGAGACCCAGTACTTC. It yields the protein CASSYSMSGRETQYF.

The V call is TRBV6-5, the J call TRBJ1-3; TRBD1 matches 7 bases. This CDR3 region has 15 residues. V lost 4 bases, J lost 1 base, and 4 bases stayed unmatched. CDR1 and CDR2 (germline): MNHEY, SVGAGI. Here the CDR3 DNA reads TGTGCCAGCAGTTCCGACAGGGTATCTGGAAACACCATATATTTT. It encodes CASSSDRVSGNTIYF.

This rearrangement joins TRBV5-1 to TRBJ1-5; D is perhaps TRBD1 (5 bases). Looked up from germline, CDR1 is SGHRS and CDR2 is YFSETQ. The CDR3 loop spans 14 amino acids. Between the trimmed V and J ends, which lost 4 bases and 8 bases, there was a span of 16 bases. CDR3 loop: CASSHWGGRKPQHF. CDR3 sequence (DNA): TGCGCCAGCAGCCACTGGGGGGGGAGGAAGCCCCAGCATTTT. Variable domain in full (rest from reference TRBV5-1 and TRBJ1-5): KAGVTQTPRYLIKTRGQQVTLSCSPISGHRSVSWYQQTPGQGLQFLFEYFSETQRNKGNFPGRFSGRQFSNSRSEMNVSTLELGDSALYLCASSHWGGRKPQHFGDGTRLSIL.

This clone has a handful of counts. CDR3 amino acids: CASSPPLGRAQETQYF. The DNA of the CDR3 is TGTGCCAGCAGCCCCCCCTTGGGCAGAGCCCAAGAGACCCAGTACTTC. The J gene is TRBJ2-5, the V gene TRBV9; no clear D. Germline V gives CDR1 SGDLS, CDR2 YYNGEE. Trimming removed 4 bases from V and 1 base from J, with 17 bases in between. This CDR3 comprises 16 residues.

This rearrangement joins TRBV28 to TRBJ1-2, with no clear D. The CDR3 spans 11 residues. Between the trimmed V and J ends, which lost 5 bases and 8 bases, there was a span of 9 bases. Germline CDR1 and CDR2: MDHEN and SYDVKM. The CDR3 DNA reads TGTGCCAGCAGTATTACAAAGGGCTACACCTTC. The encoded protein is CASSITKGYTF.

The gene calls are TRBV5-1 and TRBJ1-2; 7 bases agree with TRBD1. The CDR3 is 15 amino acids. V shed 4 bases, J shed 4 bases, and the junction held 10 bases outside the gene matches. In germline, CDR1 is SGHRS, CDR2 YFSETQ. The CDR3 spells CASSRIGGAGYGYTF. In DNA form, the CDR3 reads TGCGCCAGCAGCAGGATAGGGGGCGCCGGCTATGGCTACACCTTC.